This T cell receptor (beta chain) came from a study of T cell clonality in common variable immunodeficiency. J gave up 4 bases and V 7 bases, and 7 bases lay outside the gene matches. The CDR3 has 14 amino acids. Germline V gene sequence: CDR1 LNHDA, CDR2 SQIVND (reference sequence). Sequencing used immunoSEQ multiplex PCR; TCRdb keeps in-frame clones, though not all of them. The sample holds 40,000 to 65,000 clones, and no clone turns up only once. In this sample, this clone turned up many times. Read sequence stops 3 residues before the CDR3 end, and the germline J gene provides the missing end. Other DNA sequences in the same sample also yield this CDR3.

This chain connects TRBV19 to TRBJ1-3; 7 bases align to TRBD1. This clonotype was obtained from a person aged 18 to 69 in good health. Sequencing input: peripheral blood mononuclear cells. The sequenced CDR3 bases are TGTGCCAGTACTGCCGGGACAGCCGGAAACACC. It translates to CASTAGTAGNT. Given in full, the CDR3 is CASTAGTAGNTIYF. Combining the CDR3 with reference TRBV19 and TRBJ1-3 gives the whole variable domain DGGITQSPKYLFRKEGQNVTLSCEQNLNHDAMYWYRQDPGQGLRLIYYSQIVNDFQKGDIAEGYSVSREKKESFPLTVTSAQKNPTAFYLCASTAGTAGNTIYFGEGSWLTVV.